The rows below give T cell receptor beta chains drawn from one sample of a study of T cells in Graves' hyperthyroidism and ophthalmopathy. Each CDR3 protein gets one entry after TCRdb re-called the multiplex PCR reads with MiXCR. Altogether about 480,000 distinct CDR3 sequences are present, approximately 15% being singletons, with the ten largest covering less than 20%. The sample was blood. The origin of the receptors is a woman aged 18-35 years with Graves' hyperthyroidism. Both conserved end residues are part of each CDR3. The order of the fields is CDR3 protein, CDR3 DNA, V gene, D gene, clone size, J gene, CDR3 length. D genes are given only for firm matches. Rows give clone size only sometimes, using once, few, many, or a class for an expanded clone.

CSVTASGTDTQYF | TGCAGCGTGACAGCCTCCGGCACAGATACGCAGTATTTT | TRBV29-1 | NA | few | TRBJ2-3 | 13
CSAPESGGTKNIQYF | TGCAGTGCCCCCGAGTCTGGCGGGACCAAAAACATTCAGTACTTC | TRBV20-1 | NA | few | TRBJ2-4 | 15
CASSLTGTGPAAEAFF | TGTGCCAGCAGCTTAACCGGGACAGGGCCTGCTGCAGAAGCTTTCTTT | TRBV7-3 | TRBD1 | many | TRBJ1-1 | 16
CASSVGPGMNTEAFF | TGTGCCAGCAGCGTAGGGCCCGGGATGAACACTGAAGCTTTCTTT | TRBV9 | NA | many | TRBJ1-1 | 15
CASSLVGQDSGNTIYF | TGTGCCAGCAGCTTAGTAGGCCAGGACTCTGGAAACACCATATATTTT | TRBV11-3 | NA | many | TRBJ1-3 | 16
CASSERGQNEKLFF | TGTGCCAGCAGTGAAAGGGGACAGAATGAAAAACTGTTTTTT | TRBV6-1 | TRBD1 | many | TRBJ1-4 | 14
CAISGPQASGGMNTGELFF | TGTGCCATCAGTGGGCCCCAGGCTAGCGGAGGAATGAACACCGGGGAGCTGTTTTTT | TRBV10-3 | TRBD2 | many | TRBJ2-2 | 19
CAGGRGADQPQHF | TGTGCCGGCGGGAGAGGGGCGGATCAGCCCCAGCATTTT | TRBV6-2/TRBV6-3 | NA | NA | TRBJ1-5 | 13
CASSQNGGKQFF | TGCGCCAGCAGCCAAAACGGGGGGAAGCAGTTCTTC | TRBV4-1 | TRBD2 | NA | TRBJ2-1 | 12
CSASHSNQPQHF | TGCAGTGCTTCACATAGCAATCAGCCCCAGCATTTT | TRBV20-1 | NA | many | TRBJ1-5 | 12
CASSEVSTEAFF | TGTGCCAGCAGTGAAGTCAGCACTGAAGCTTTCTTT | TRBV2 | NA | many | TRBJ1-1 | 12
CASSLEVREKLFF | TGTGCCAGCAGCCTTGAGGTTAGGGAAAAACTGTTTTTT | TRBV12-3/TRBV12-4 | NA | many | TRBJ1-4 | 13
CASSSRGGTDREKLFF | TGTGCCAGCAGCTCCCGTGGAGGGACCGATCGCGAAAAACTGTTTTTT | TRBV11-3 | NA | few | TRBJ1-4 | 16
CASSQVLGSPGPRGNTIYF | TGCGCCAGCAGCCAAGTATTAGGATCGCCGGGGCCGCGGGGAAACACCATATATTTT | TRBV4-1 | NA | NA | TRBJ1-3 | 19
CASEGRQGGTGELFF | TGTGCCAGCGAAGGAAGGCAGGGAGGAACCGGGGAGCTGTTTTTT | TRBV11-3 | NA | NA | TRBJ2-2 | 15
CAWSVSGALSEAFF | TGTGCCTGGAGTGTTAGTGGCGCTCTCTCTGAAGCTTTCTTT | TRBV30 | NA | many | TRBJ1-1 | 14
CTSSLQGESTEAFF | TGCACCAGCAGCTTGCAGGGGGAGAGCACTGAAGCTTTCTTT | TRBV5-1 | TRBD1 | NA | TRBJ1-1 | 14
CASSRSRSTGELFF | TGCGCCAGCAGCCGATCCAGGAGTACCGGGGAGCTGTTTTTT | TRBV5-1 | NA | few | TRBJ2-2 | 14
CASSAVLWGDTQYF | TGTGCCAGCAGCGCCGTCCTTTGGGGGGATACGCAGTATTTT | TRBV9 | NA | many | TRBJ2-3 | 14
CASSPLSHSEAFF | TGTGCCAGCAGTCCCCTAAGTCACTCTGAAGCTTTCTTT | TRBV6-2/TRBV6-3 | NA | NA | TRBJ1-1 | 13
CASSLHGGTGSDTQYF | TGTGCCAGCAGCTTACATGGCGGGACGGGCTCAGATACGCAGTATTTT | TRBV11-2 | NA | many | TRBJ2-3 | 16
CASSIGSRGVQETQYF | TGTGCCAGTAGTATAGGGAGTCGGGGGGTCCAAGAGACCCAGTACTTC | TRBV19 | TRBD2 | many | TRBJ2-5 | 16
CASSGQGSVGYTF | TGTGCCAGCAGTGGGCAGGGGTCGGTTGGCTACACCTTC | TRBV2 | NA | many | TRBJ1-2 | 13
CSATRTSGSHQLGTQYF | TGCAGTGCTACACGGACTAGCGGGAGCCACCAGTTGGGGACCCAGTACTTC | TRBV20-1 | TRBD2 | few | TRBJ2-5 | 17
CSALGTGKSGANVLTF | TGCAGTGCACTTGGTACGGGAAAGTCTGGGGCCAACGTCCTGACTTTC | TRBV20-1 | NA | many | TRBJ2-6 | 16
CASSETSGASEQYF | TGCGCCAGCAGTGAGACTAGCGGGGCCTCCGAGCAGTACTTC | TRBV10-2 | TRBD2 | many | TRBJ2-7 | 14
CASSLVALDNEQFF | TGTGCCAGCAGTTTAGTAGCGCTAGACAATGAGCAGTTCTTC | TRBV12-3/TRBV12-4 | NA | many | TRBJ2-1 | 14
CASSRTGSNQPQHF | TGTGCCAGTAGCCGGACAGGTAGCAATCAGCCCCAGCATTTT | TRBV19 | TRBD1 | many | TRBJ1-5 | 14
CSARGLAGVGTQYF | TGCAGTGCTAGGGGACTAGCGGGAGTAGGAACCCAGTACTTC | TRBV20-1 | TRBD2 | many | TRBJ2-5 | 14
CATSDGQGNHQETQYF | TGTGCCACCAGTGATGGACAGGGTAACCATCAAGAGACCCAGTACTTC | TRBV24-1 | TRBD1 | many | TRBJ2-5 | 16
CASSQTGFGGNTIYF | TGTGCCAGTAGTCAAACAGGGTTTGGAGGAAACACCATATATTTT | TRBV19 | NA | many | TRBJ1-3 | 15
CSARFGNEQFF | TGCAGTGCTAGGTTCGGCAATGAGCAGTTCTTC | TRBV20-1 | NA | many | TRBJ2-1 | 11